This T cell receptor (beta chain) was identified in a study of blood T cell repertoires in COVID-19. In the study overall: Some COVID-19 samples were acute and others convalescent; all came from the United States, Italy and Spain. T cells, B-cell-depleted T cells, or PBMCs supplied cDNA or gDNA.

The authors' processing: Reference gene primers were amplified, and this amplification served to estimate nucleated cell counts. Data came from immunoSEQ multiplex PCR; TCRdb stores just in-frame clones and leaves some out. The V and J calls and clone size come from that table; D and trimming were worked out from the DNA. Altogether 300,000 to 350,000 clones are present, roughly 87% being singletons, with the ten largest covering roughly 8.9%. While infection was still active, Seattle patients were enrolled and then followed longitudinally. The CDR3 runs 16 residues. CDR1 and CDR2 from the germline V gene are KGHSH and LQKENI. Trimming left V 2 bases short and J 4 bases short, with 17 bases between.

The gene calls are TRBV18 and TRBJ1-2; D uncertain. The sequence was obtained from a young man with COVID-19, enrolled during active disease. Material: peripheral blood. The CDR3 loop is CASSPLDLRGSYGYTF. In nucleotides, the CDR3 is TGTGCCAGCTCACCATTGGATCTCCGAGGAAGCTATGGCTACACCTTC.